The 31 T cell receptor beta chains below come from one sample, sequenced in a study of blood T cell repertoires in COVID-19. Assay used: immunoSEQ multiplex PCR; TCRdb lists only in-frame clones, some missing. The table lists 31,000 or so clones, 75% to 90% of them singletons, with around 7% in the top ten. Source material: peripheral blood. The receptor source for this set is a human donor in a cohort sampled during active COVID-19.

This clone was found once. J is TRBJ2-7 and V is TRBV6-5; 7 bases map to TRBD2. CDR3 length: 15 residues. V trimming: 2 bases; J trimming: 0 bases; junction bases outside the gene matches: 4. Per germline, CDR1 MNHEY and CDR2 SVGAGI. The CDR3 loop reads CASSYSGISSYEQYF. CDR3 sequence (DNA): TGTGCCAGCAGTTACAGCGGGATAAGCTCCTACGAGCAGTACTTC.

This sequence joins TRBV9 and TRBJ1-1; 10 bases are a match to TRBD1. This CDR3 has 13 amino acids. Per germline, CDR1 SGDLS and CDR2 YYNGEE. V lost 0 bases and J lost 8; bases outside the gene matches: 1. CDR3 DNA sequence: TGTGCCAGCAGCGTAGGGGGACAGGGGGAAGCTTTCTTT. Its protein product is CASSVGGQGEAFF.

The chain has TRBV11-1 and TRBJ1-1; D ambiguous. The germline V and J ends were trimmed by 2 bases and 1 base, with 8 bases remaining between them. Germline V gives CDR1 SGHAT, CDR2 FQDESV (reference sequence). The CDR3 covers 14 residues. The CDR3 is CASSLRRRNTEAFF. Written as DNA, the CDR3 is TGTGCCAGCAGCTTACGGCGGAGGAACACTGAAGCTTTCTTT.

The chain's CDR3 is CASNTGTSGVFYEQYF. CDR3 nucleotides: TGTGCCAGTAATACCGGGACTAGCGGCGTTTTCTACGAGCAGTACTTC. The chain recombines TRBV19 with TRBJ2-7; 11 bases map to TRBD2. The V and J ends lost 7 bases and 3 bases, in that order; junction bases with no gene match: 11. The CDR3 has 16 amino acids. Germline CDR1 LNHDA, CDR2 SQIVND (reference sequence).

J is TRBJ1-2 and V is TRBV7-2; 10 positions match TRBD1. The length of the CDR3 is 16 residues. V trimming: 1 base; J trimming: 4 bases; junction bases outside the gene matches: 6. CDR1 is SGHTA, CDR2 FQGNSA, per germline. The CDR3 here is CASSLGRDRGSYGYTF. CDR3 in DNA: TGTGCCAGCAGCTTAGGTCGGGACAGGGGAAGCTATGGCTACACCTTC.

This sequence joins TRBV24-1 and TRBJ2-1; TRBD2 matches at 8 bases. With 5 bases clipped from V and 9 bases from J, the junction kept 8 bases outside the gene matches. Germline-derived CDR1 and CDR2 are KGHDR and SFDVKD. The CDR3 runs to 14 residues. The CDR3 coding sequence is TGTGCCACCAGTGTCACGGGGGGGCCTGGTGAGCAGTTCTTC. This translates into CATSVTGGPGEQFF.

The CDR3 region is CASSLGRSVQETQYF. CDR3 DNA: TGCGCCAGCAGCTTGGGTCGCTCGGTTCAAGAGACCCAGTACTTC. The V gene is TRBV5-1, the J gene TRBJ2-5; no firm D call. The CDR3 has 15 amino acids. Germline V gene lookup returns CDR1 SGHRS and CDR2 YFSETQ. The V end lost 0 bases, the J end lost 2 bases, and 11 bases lay between the germline ends.

This sequence joins TRBV5-6 and TRBJ2-1; TRBD2 matches 9 bases. This CDR3 has 19 residues. Trimming removed 2 bases from V and 0 bases from J; junction bases left unmatched: 12. Germline CDR1 SGHDT, CDR2 YYEEEE. CDR3 DNA: TGTGCCAGCAGCTTCTGGTGGCAGCGGGGGGCTAGCTCCTACAATGAGCAGTTCTTC. As protein: CASSFWWQRGASSYNEQFF.

The V gene is TRBV28, the J gene TRBJ1-5; 9 bases agree with TRBD1. J was trimmed by 2 bases and V by 6 bases; bases with no gene match: 5. This CDR3 is 15 amino acids long. Germline values: CDR1 MDHEN, CDR2 SYDVKM. For the CDR3, the DNA is TGTGCCAGCAGCCGGACAGGGGAACGCAATCAGCCCCAGCATTTT. This translates into CASSRTGERNQPQHF. Full variable domain (rest looked up from reference TRBV28 and TRBJ1-5): DVKVTQSSRYLVKRTGEKVFLECVQDMDHENMFWYRQDPGLGLRLIYFSYDVKMKEKGDIPEGYSVSREKKERFSLILESASTNQTSMYLCASSRTGERNQPQHFGDGTRLSIL.

In the case of this clone: This CDR3 is also generated by other DNA sequences in the sample. The chain links TRBV9 to TRBJ2-5; possibly TRBD2 for D (6 bases). CDR3 length: 15 amino acids. Germline V gene lookup returns CDR1 SGDLS and CDR2 YYNGEE. V was trimmed by 0 bases and J by 5 bases, leaving 14 bases between them. CDR3 nucleotide sequence: TGTGCCAGCAGCGTAGTCGGGGACTCCCGGGAGACCCAGTACTTC. Its protein is CASSVVGDSRETQYF.

This rearrangement joins TRBV7-9 to TRBJ2-7; 10 positions agree with TRBD2. This CDR3 region has 17 residues. V gave up 3 bases and J gave up 3 bases; unmatched junction bases: 11. Germline CDR1 is SEHNR and CDR2 is FQNEAQ (reference sequence). The CDR3 loop is CASSLAPSGSALYEQYF. The CDR3 DNA is TGTGCCAGCAGCTTGGCCCCTAGCGGGAGTGCCCTCTACGAGCAGTACTTC.

The chain carries TRBV9 and TRBJ2-1, with 11 bases identical to TRBD1. This CDR3 is 16 amino acids long. Germline trimming cut 6 bases from V and 4 bases from J; bases unmatched to any gene: 9. CDR1 SGDLS and CDR2 YYNGEE come from the germline V gene. CDR3 DNA: TGTGCCAGCAACCTCGGACAGGGGGCCTTTTACAATGAGCAGTTCTTC. Its protein product is CASNLGQGAFYNEQFF.

The V call is TRBV7-3, the J call TRBJ2-1; tentatively, D is TRBD1 (6 bases). Trimming left V 5 bases short and J 1 base short, with 15 bases between. The CDR3 has 16 residues. CDR1 is SGHTA, CDR2 FQGTGA, per germline. The DNA for the CDR3 is TGTGCCAGCAGCGCCCAGGGGATTACATCCTACAATGAGCAGTTCTTC. Amino acid sequence: CASSAQGITSYNEQFF.

The rearrangement joins TRBV30 to TRBJ1-5; weak D call: TRBD1 (5 bases). CDR1 and CDR2 from the germline V gene are GTSNPN and SVGIG (reference sequence). The V end lost 0 bases, the J end lost 5 bases, and 14 bases lay between the germline ends. The CDR3 has 15 residues. CDR3 sequence (DNA): TGTGCCTGGAGTGTCGGCGGGGGAAGCGATCAGCCCCAGCATTTT. This translates into CAWSVGGGSDQPQHF.

This rearrangement joins TRBV2 to TRBJ1-1; 7 nucleotides match TRBD1. Germline CDR1 and CDR2: SNHLY and FYNNEI. With 7 bases clipped from V and 4 bases from J, the junction kept 12 bases outside the gene matches. The CDR3 runs to 15 residues. CDR3 sequence (DNA): TGTGCCAGCACTCCCGACAGGGAACTGGGCACTGAAGCTTTCTTT. Protein: CASTPDRELGTEAFF. The whole variable domain, filled in from reference TRBV2 and TRBJ1-1, reads EPEVTQTPSHQVTQMGQEVILRCVPISNHLYFYWYRQILGQKVEFLVSFYNNEISEKSEIFDDQFSVERPDGSNFTLKIRSTKLEDSAMYFCASTPDRELGTEAFFGQGTRLTVV.

The V and J genes are TRBV25-1 and TRBJ2-7; D gene ambiguous. V was trimmed by 1 base and J by 7 bases, leaving 20 bases between them. The CDR3 is 16 amino acids. Germline V gives CDR1 MGHDK, CDR2 SYGVNS. The DNA of the CDR3 is TGTGCCAGCAGTGAATCGAGATTGCACGAAGCGAGGGAGCAGTACTTC. Residues: CASSESRLHEAREQYF.

The chain combines TRBV29-1 with TRBJ2-1; no clear D. This CDR3 has 13 residues. V lost 6 bases to trimming and J lost 5 bases, with 14 bases between them. In germline, CDR1 is SQVTM, CDR2 ANQGSEA. For the CDR3, the DNA is TGCAGCGTGATCGCCCGGTCGGACAATGAGCAGTTCTTC. Amino acid sequence: CSVIARSDNEQFF.

The J gene is TRBJ2-1, the V gene TRBV7-9; 8 nucleotides agree with TRBD1. V lost 4 bases, J lost 5 bases, and 4 bases stayed unmatched. This CDR3 comprises 14 residues. Per the germline V gene, CDR1 is SEHNR and CDR2 is FQNEAQ (reference sequence). CDR3 bases: TGTGCCAGCAGCTGGGGACAGGCCGACAATGAGCAGTTCTTC. Amino acids: CASSWGQADNEQFF.

This sequence joins TRBV6-2 or TRBV6-3 and TRBJ2-4, with TRBD1 matching 7 bases. The germline gives CDR1 MNHEY, CDR2 SVGEGT. The V segment lost 6 bases and the J segment 6 bases; nucleotides outside the gene matches: 11. This CDR3 is built from 15 residues. CDR3 nucleotide sequence: TGTGCCAGCAGCGCAGCACCGGGACAGAGAAACATTCAGTACTTC. Its protein is CASSAAPGQRNIQYF.

V is TRBV7-8 and J is TRBJ2-4, with TRBD2 matching 8 bases. Germline V gene data show CDR1 as SGHVS and CDR2 as FQNEAQ. The ends lost 3 bases at V and 8 bases at J; junction bases unmatched: 6. CDR3 length: 14 residues. Written as DNA, the CDR3 is TGTGCCAGCAGCTTTCAGAGCGGGGGTGACATTCAGTACTTC. This translates into CASSFQSGGDIQYF.

This clone showed up just a few times. The chain recombines TRBV21-1 with TRBJ2-7; no check of the table's D call, TRBD2, against the DNA was made. TRBV21-1 is an annotated pseudogene. This CDR3 region has 17 residues. CDR3 protein: CASSISSWNPDTYEQYF. CDR3 in DNA: TGTGCCAGCAGCATCTCTAGCTGGAATCCAGACACCTACGAGCAGTACTTC.

The J gene is TRBJ1-1, the V gene TRBV10-3; 9 positions match TRBD1. There are 18 residues in the CDR3. The ends lost 0 bases at V and 4 bases at J; junction bases unmatched: 12. Germline CDR1 is ENHRY and CDR2 is SYGVKD. CDR3 nucleotide sequence: TGTGCCATCAGTGAGTCGATTCGGGACAGGGAACAAGGCACTGAAGCTTTCTTT. Protein sequence: CAISESIRDREQGTEAFF.

The chain uses TRBV5-1 and TRBJ1-2, with 11 bases aligning to TRBD1. V shed 3 bases, J shed 8 bases, and the junction held 9 bases outside the gene matches. This CDR3 spans 15 amino acids. The germline gives CDR1 SGHRS, CDR2 YFSETQ. For the CDR3, the DNA is TGCGCCAGCAGCTCATGGACAGGGGGCGAGGGAGGCTACACCTTC. Translated, it gives CASSSWTGGEGGYTF.

V and J are TRBV7-8 and TRBJ1-2, with D maybe TRBD1 (6 bases). Germline assignment: CDR1 SGHVS and CDR2 FQNEAQ. The CDR3 runs to 14 residues. V was shortened by 5 bases and J by 4 bases, with 14 bases between the two germline ends. This chain's CDR3 is CASSRGQISYGYTF. The CDR3 DNA reads TGTGCCAGCAGCAGAGGACAGATTTCCTATGGCTACACCTTC.

This sequence joins TRBV19 and TRBJ1-2, with D unresolved. In germline, CDR1 is LNHDA, CDR2 SQIVND (reference sequence). The CDR3 is 14 residues long. Trimming stripped 5 bases from V and 1 base from J, with 11 bases between. Here the CDR3 reads CASSVVASNYGYTF. The CDR3, as DNA: TGTGCCAGTAGTGTAGTCGCCAGTAACTATGGCTACACCTTC.

The table lists this clone with a count of one. V and J are TRBV7-9 and TRBJ1-1; TRBD1 is a possible D gene (5 bases). Per the germline V gene, CDR1 is SEHNR and CDR2 is FQNEAQ (reference sequence). There are 13 residues in the CDR3. V dropped 2 bases and J dropped 1 base, with 5 bases sitting between them. CDR3 coding DNA: TGTGCCAGCAGCTTACAGGGGAACACTGAAGCTTTCTTT. As protein: CASSLQGNTEAFF. The whole variable domain, filled in from reference TRBV7-9 and TRBJ1-1, reads DTGVSQNPRHKITKRGQNVTFRCDPISEHNRLYWYRQTLGQGPEFLTYFQNEAQLEKSRLLSDRFSAERPKGSFSTLEIQRTEQGDSAMYLCASSLQGNTEAFFGQGTRLTVV.

The rearrangement links TRBV6-6 to TRBJ2-7; D gene unclear. This CDR3 has 14 residues. V was trimmed by 0 bases and J by 3 bases, leaving 9 bases between them. Germline V gene data show CDR1 as MNHNY and CDR2 as SVGAGI (reference sequence). This CDR3 reads CASSYSNTNYEQYF. The CDR3 DNA is TGTGCCAGCAGTTACTCCAACACTAACTACGAGCAGTACTTC.

A word on this clone: This CDR3 is also generated by other DNA sequences in the sample. The gene calls are TRBV5-8 and TRBJ1-5; possible D gene TRBD1, 6 bases. The CDR3 runs 15 residues. V was shortened by 1 base and J by 0 bases, with 8 bases between the two germline ends. Per the germline V gene, CDR1 is SGHTS and CDR2 is YDEGEE. CDR3 sequence (DNA): TGTGCCAGCAGCTTGCAGGGGTATAGCAATCAGCCCCAGCATTTT. Translated, it gives CASSLQGYSNQPQHF.

The gene calls are TRBV10-3 and TRBJ1-4; TRBD1 aligns across 7 bases. The CDR3 contains 15 residues. Germline trimming cut 6 bases from V and 0 bases from J; bases unmatched to any gene: 4. Germline V gene sequence: CDR1 ENHRY, CDR2 SYGVKD. CDR3 in amino acids: CAISGDRPTNEKLFF. In DNA form, the CDR3 reads TGTGCCATCAGCGGGGACAGACCAACTAATGAAAAACTGTTTTTT.

The chain joins TRBV5-4 to TRBJ1-6, with 8 bases aligning to TRBD1. The CDR3 totals 17 residues. CDR1 is SGHNT and CDR2 is YYREEE in the germline V gene (reference sequence). The ends lost 2 bases at V and 1 base at J; junction bases unmatched: 5. CDR3: CASSFRTGSSYNSPLHF. The CDR3 DNA reads as TGTGCCAGCAGCTTTCGGACAGGGAGTTCCTATAATTCACCCCTCCACTTT.

The V and J genes are TRBV19 and TRBJ1-5; 10 nucleotides match TRBD1. From germline, CDR1 is LNHDA and CDR2 SQIVND (reference sequence). With 6 bases clipped from V and 0 bases from J, the junction kept 8 bases outside the gene matches. This CDR3 is 17 amino acids long. The CDR3 protein is CASRDRGDSYSNQPQHF. The CDR3 DNA is TGTGCCAGTAGGGACAGGGGGGACTCTTATAGCAATCAGCCCCAGCATTTT.